These T cell receptor beta chains were read from a single sample in a study of blood T cell repertoires in COVID-19. The method was immunoSEQ multiplex PCR; TCRdb's version includes in-frame clones alone and lacks a portion of them. Of roughly 260,000 clones detected, 87% appear once; the ten largest clones hold about 2.2%. Input material: peripheral blood. The receptors here all came from a woman aged 45 to 65 who had recovered from COVID-19. Each CDR3 is given with its conserved first and last residue. A D gene is named only where the DNA matches it firmly. Rows may omit the clone size; those that give it use once, few, many or a size class.

j_call d_call v_call clone_size cdr3_aa cdr3_nt
TRBJ1-6 - TRBV12-3/TRBV12-4 - CASSFGGSSPLHF TGTGCCAGCAGTTTCGGGGGGAGTTCACCCCTCCACTTT
TRBJ2-6 TRBD1 TRBV27 many CASRGWDRGAGANVLTF TGTGCCAGCAGAGGCTGGGACAGGGGAGCTGGGGCCAACGTCCTGACTTTC
TRBJ1-1 TRBD1 TRBV19 - CASSPGQGTSPAFF TGTGCCAGTAGCCCAGGACAGGGTACATCCCCAGCTTTCTTT
TRBJ2-7 TRBD2 TRBV27 - CASSRWGAGGEQYF TGTGCCAGCAGTCGGTGGGGGGCGGGAGGCGAGCAGTACTTC
TRBJ2-2 TRBD1 TRBV6-5 - CATTGTGMFGELFF TGTGCCACTACCGGGACAGGGATGTTCGGGGAGCTGTTTTTT
TRBJ1-2 - TRBV7-2 - CASSPYGASRGLGYTF TGTGCCAGCAGCCCTTATGGGGCCTCTAGGGGTTTAGGCTACACCTTC
TRBJ1-1 - TRBV4-1 once CASSQDRRENTEAFF TGCGCCAGCAGCCAAGATCGGAGGGAGAACACTGAAGCTTTCTTT
TRBJ2-1 - TRBV24-1 - CATSDGPIHEQFF TGTGCCACCAGTGATGGCCCAATCCATGAGCAGTTCTTC
TRBJ2-3 - TRBV7-2 - CASSLSNILEEYF TGTGCCAGCAGCTTATCTAATATCCTGGAGGAGTATTTT
TRBJ2-7 - TRBV13 once CASSLQGGPYEQYF TGTGCCAGCAGCTTACAGGGGGGACCCTACGAGCAGTACTTC
TRBJ2-7 - TRBV11-2 - CASSFPSGSGYEQYF TGTGCCAGCAGCTTCCCATCGGGTAGCGGCTACGAGCAGTACTTC
TRBJ1-1 - TRBV10-3 - CAISAPGQRTTEAFF TGTGCCATCAGTGCCCCCGGTCAGCGTACCACTGAAGCTTTCTTT
TRBJ1-4 - TRBV10-1 - CASSENEKLFF TGCGCCAGCTCCGAGAATGAAAAACTGTTTTTT
TRBJ2-7 TRBD2 TRBV27 - CASKGTSGYSYEQYF TGTGCCAGCAAAGGGACTAGCGGATACTCCTACGAGCAGTACTTC
TRBJ2-3 - TRBV11-3 - CASSLDPRGTQYF TGTGCCAGCAGCTTAGATCCTAGGGGCACGCAGTATTTT
TRBJ2-1 TRBD1 TRBV9 - CASSPRRGQKSNEQFF TGTGCCAGCAGCCCCCGCAGGGGACAGAAATCCAATGAGCAGTTCTTC
TRBJ2-2 - TRBV27 - CASSFTRVTGELFF TGTGCCAGCAGTTTCACTAGGGTCACCGGGGAGCTGTTTTTT
TRBJ2-2 TRBD2 TRBV4-3 - CASSQGGTSYSTGELFF TGCGCCAGCAGCCAGGGAGGGACTTCTTATAGCACCGGGGAGCTGTTTTTT
TRBJ1-2 - TRBV11-3 - CASSLSDSEWGYTF TGTGCCAGCAGCTTATCGGACTCCGAGTGGGGCTACACCTTC
TRBJ2-1 - TRBV6-4 once CASSDSGGRNEQFF TGTGCCAGCAGTGACTCGGGAGGCAGAAATGAGCAGTTCTTC
TRBJ1-2 - TRBV4-3 - CASSGAGGGDYGYTF TGCGCCAGCAGCGGCGCCGGAGGGGGGGACTATGGCTACACCTTC
TRBJ2-5 - TRBV29-1 - CSVTKRRAQETQYF TGCAGCGTAACCAAACGGAGGGCCCAAGAGACCCAGTACTTC
TRBJ1-1 TRBD1 TRBV11-3 - CASSLGTGGVWMNTEAFF TGTGCCAGCAGCTTAGGGACAGGGGGTGTTTGGATGAACACTGAAGCTTTCTTT
TRBJ2-1 TRBD2 TRBV28 - CASSPASGSYNEQFF TGTGCCAGCAGTCCGGCTAGCGGCTCCTACAATGAGCAGTTCTTC
TRBJ2-2 TRBD1 TRBV30 - CAGTFRTGGTGELFF TGTGCCGGGACTTTCAGGACAGGGGGGACCGGGGAGCTGTTTTTT
TRBJ1-6 - TRBV27 - CASRTIWGSNSPLHF TGTGCCAGCAGAACTATTTGGGGCAGCAATTCACCCCTCCACTTT
TRBJ1-5 - TRBV12-3/TRBV12-4 few CASKNQGDQPQHF TGTGCCAGCAAAAATCAGGGCGATCAGCCCCAGCATTTT
TRBJ2-5 TRBD1 TRBV10-3 - CAISESVDRTGKETQYF TGTGCCATCAGTGAAAGTGTCGATAGGACAGGGAAAGAGACCCAGTACTTC
TRBJ1-4 - TRBV5-6 - CASSWGGRANEKLFF TGTGCCAGCAGCTGGGGGGGCAGAGCTAATGAAAAACTGTTTTTT
TRBJ2-7 TRBD2 TRBV14 - CASSRYSGSGWDEQYF TGTGCCAGCAGCCGTTATAGCGGGAGCGGGTGGGACGAGCAGTACTTC
TRBJ2-5 - TRBV2 once CATAVVRGETQYF TGTGCCACCGCGGTCGTTCGTGGGGAGACCCAGTACTTC
TRBJ2-3 - TRBV5-1 - CASSPTGRTSTDTQYF TGCGCCAGCAGCCCGACAGGCAGGACTAGCACAGATACGCAGTATTTT
TRBJ2-1 TRBD2 TRBV6-2/TRBV6-3 - CASSDDARMGLEAFF TGTGCCAGCAGCGACGATGCTAGAATGGGACTAGAGGCGTTCTTC
TRBJ1-1 TRBD1 TRBV27 - CASSFAGQGYTEAFF TGTGCCAGCAGTTTTGCGGGACAGGGGTACACTGAAGCTTTCTTT
TRBJ2-7 - TRBV6-2/TRBV6-3 - CASSYGGASSYEQYF TGTGCCAGCAGTTACGGGGGGGCAAGCTCCTACGAGCAGTACTTC
TRBJ2-1 - TRBV23-1 - CARDTQFF TGCGCCAGGGACACGCAGTTCTTC
TRBJ1-4 - TRBV5-8 - CASSWTGQSEKLFF TGTGCCAGCAGCTGGACGGGACAATCTGAAAAACTGTTTTTT
TRBJ1-5 - TRBV7-2 - CASSYRSVYQPQHF TGTGCCAGCAGCTATCGCTCAGTGTATCAGCCCCAGCATTTT
TRBJ2-3 - TRBV30 - CAWVGADADTQYF TGTGCCTGGGTGGGGGCAGATGCAGATACGCAGTATTTT
TRBJ1-2 - TRBV11-2 - CASSLRGKLGGYTF TGTGCCAGCAGCTTGCGAGGAAAGCTAGGAGGCTACACCTTC
TRBJ2-3 TRBD2 TRBV18 - CASSPTAGGFTDTQYF TGTGCCAGCTCACCGACAGCGGGAGGGTTTACAGATACGCAGTATTTT
TRBJ1-5 - TRBV7-2 - CASSSRGNQPQHF TGTGCCAGCAGCTCGAGGGGGAATCAGCCCCAGCATTTT
TRBJ2-1 TRBD2 TRBV5-4 few CASSWGLAGLYNEQFF TGTGCCAGCAGCTGGGGACTAGCGGGACTCTACAATGAGCAGTTCTTC
TRBJ2-5 - TRBV9 - CASSLRRGQETQYF TGTGCCAGCAGCCTCAGACGGGGCCAAGAGACCCAGTACTTC
TRBJ2-3 - TRBV2 - CASSQTRVEHADTQYF TGTGCCAGCAGTCAAACCAGGGTGGAACATGCAGATACGCAGTATTTT
TRBJ2-1 TRBD2 TRBV9 - CASSTETSGRRGEQFF TGTGCCAGCAGCACAGAGACTAGCGGGAGAAGGGGTGAGCAGTTCTTC
TRBJ1-2 - TRBV27 - CASSSWRTGGYTF TGTGCCAGCAGTTCCTGGAGGACGGGTGGCTACACCTTC
TRBJ2-3 - TRBV9 - CASSGVSSTDTQYF TGTGCCAGCAGCGGAGTCTCAAGCACAGATACGCAGTATTTT
TRBJ1-1 TRBD1 TRBV7-2 few CASSSDRVTEAFF TGTGCCAGCAGCTCCGACAGGGTCACTGAAGCTTTCTTT
TRBJ1-2 TRBD1 TRBV11-1 - CASSSRTGGRYGYTF TGTGCCAGCAGCTCACGGACAGGGGGCCGGTATGGCTACACCTTC
TRBJ2-5 - TRBV28 - CASSLRVADWASPTETQYF TGTGCCAGCAGTTTGCGGGTAGCGGATTGGGCCAGTCCTACAGAGACCCAGTACTTC
TRBJ1-2 TRBD1 TRBV5-4 - CASSPQSLTGGYGYTF TGTGCCAGCAGCCCGCAGAGCCTGACAGGGGGCTATGGCTACACCTTC